A selection of T cell receptor beta chains follows, all from one sample in a study of cytomegalovirus exposure and HLA in healthy donors. Using immunoSEQ multiplex PCR, the repertoire was profiled, and TCRdb retains in-frame clones only, with some absent. The table records 120,000 or so clones, about 85% of them present only once. Sequenced sample: PBMCs. Receptors originate from a man aged 50-60 years in good health and CMV-seronegative. CDR3s include the opening cysteine and the closing phenylalanine or tryptophan. A D gene is named only where the DNA matches it firmly. The size of a clone is reported for some rows only, either as once, few or many, or as a class for expanded clones.

TGCAGCGTTCACCCTGCCGTTGAGGAGACCCAGTACTTC	CSVHPAVEETQYF	TRBJ2-5	TRBV29-1	-	-
TGTGCCTGGTCTACAGGGGGCGTGGGCACTGAAGCTTTCTTT	CAWSTGGVGTEAFF	TRBJ1-1	TRBV30	-	TRBD1
TGTGCCAGCAGTCTCCCCAGGGGGCAAGGGATTTTTGGCACTGAAGCTTTCTTT	CASSLPRGQGIFGTEAFF	TRBJ1-1	TRBV27	-	TRBD1
TGTGCCAGCAGCTTTTCCGGGACAGGTTCCGAGCAGTACTTC	CASSFSGTGSEQYF	TRBJ2-7	TRBV11-3	-	TRBD1
TGCGCCAGCAGCCATAAGGGGGGGCCTAATGAAAAACTGTTTTTT	CASSHKGGPNEKLFF	TRBJ1-4	TRBV4-3	-	-
TGTGCCAGCAGCCCCATCAATGGGGGGTTGAATGAGCAGTTCTTC	CASSPINGGLNEQFF	TRBJ2-1	TRBV4-2	once	-
TGTGCCAGCTCACCACTTAAAGGGGGCAACTATGGCTACACCTTC	CASSPLKGGNYGYTF	TRBJ1-2	TRBV18	-	TRBD1
TGCAGCGTACCGTCCCCCCAGCGCAATGAGCAGTTCTTC	CSVPSPQRNEQFF	TRBJ2-1	TRBV29-1	-	-
TGTGCCAGCAGCGGGACACTTCGCTACGAGCAGTACTTC	CASSGTLRYEQYF	TRBJ2-7	TRBV5-8	-	-
TGTGCCAGCAGGCTCCGGGACAATAGCTCCTACGAGCAGTACTTC	CASRLRDNSSYEQYF	TRBJ2-7	TRBV21-1	-	-
TGTGCCAGCAGCCAACCCGGGGGACTAGGGGAGACCCAGTACTTC	CASSQPGGLGETQYF	TRBJ2-5	TRBV4-2	-	TRBD2
TGTGCCAGCAGCTTAGAGTACTTCACTGAAGCTTTCTTT	CASSLEYFTEAFF	TRBJ1-1	TRBV11-3	-	-
TGTGCCAGCAGCTCCGGAGCAGCTCAGCCCCAGCATTTT	CASSSGAAQPQHF	TRBJ1-5	TRBV7-6	-	-
TGTGCCAGCAGCTTGACTAGCGGGGGCCACACAGATACGCAGTATTTT	CASSLTSGGHTDTQYF	TRBJ2-3	TRBV7-9	-	TRBD2
TGCGCCAGCAGCCAGTTTGGGGGACAGACCCGTTACGAGCAGTACTTC	CASSQFGGQTRYEQYF	TRBJ2-7	TRBV4-3	-	TRBD1
TGCGCCAGCAGCTGGAGGTCTAACTATGGCTACACCTTC	CASSWRSNYGYTF	TRBJ1-2	TRBV5-1	-	-
TGCGCCAGCAGCTTGGTAACAGCTGTTAGCACAGATACGCAGTATTTT	CASSLVTAVSTDTQYF	TRBJ2-3	TRBV5-1	-	-
TGTGCCAGCAGTTACTCGACCCGGGGTGGCACAGATACGCAGTATTTT	CASSYSTRGGTDTQYF	TRBJ2-3	TRBV6-5	-	-
TGTGCCAGCAGCAAAACTAGCGGGGGGCTCAATGAGCAGTTCTTC	CASSKTSGGLNEQFF	TRBJ2-1	TRBV6-5	-	TRBD2
TGTGCCAGCAGCTTCGGAGGCAATCAGCCCCAGCATTTT	CASSFGGNQPQHF	TRBJ1-5	TRBV6-1	-	-
TGTGCCAGCAGCTTAGCTGGCGGGAGGAACACCGGGGAGCTGTTTTTT	CASSLAGGRNTGELFF	TRBJ2-2	TRBV7-2	-	TRBD2
TGTGCCAGCAGTAGATTGGGGACAGGGGGCTTCAATGAGCAGTTCTTC	CASSRLGTGGFNEQFF	TRBJ2-1	TRBV28	-	TRBD1
TGTGCCAGCAGTCCTGTTAGCGGGGGGGCGAACACCGGGGAGCTGTTTTTT	CASSPVSGGANTGELFF	TRBJ2-2	TRBV6-4	once	TRBD2
TGCGCCAGCAGCTGGGGGACAGCTAGGAATGAGCAGTTCTTC	CASSWGTARNEQFF	TRBJ2-1	TRBV5-1	few	TRBD1
TGTGCCAGCAGCCAAGGGCGGGGGGCGGGTGAGCAGTTCTTC	CASSQGRGAGEQFF	TRBJ2-1	TRBV4-2	-	TRBD2
TGTGCCAGCAGTTTTTCCGGGGAGCACTACGAGCAGTACTTC	CASSFSGEHYEQYF	TRBJ2-7	TRBV27	-	-
TGTGCCAGCTCACCAACAGGGGATCGTCAGCCCCAGCATTTT	CASSPTGDRQPQHF	TRBJ1-5	TRBV18	-	TRBD1
TGTGCCAGCAGCAAGGACAGGGGGCCTAATGAAAAACTGTTTTTT	CASSKDRGPNEKLFF	TRBJ1-4	TRBV7-3	-	TRBD1
TGTGCCAGCAGCCGCCCTCTAGCGGGAGGGCCCCACGAGCAGTACTTC	CASSRPLAGGPHEQYF	TRBJ2-7	TRBV7-9	once	TRBD2
TGCGCCAGCAGCTGGCAAACAGGGGCCCACGAGCAGTACTTC	CASSWQTGAHEQYF	TRBJ2-7	TRBV5-1	-	TRBD1
TGTGCCAGCAGTTCGGAGGAGCCCCAGCATTTT	CASSSEEPQHF	TRBJ1-5	TRBV6-6	-	-
TGTGCCTGGAGGGAGGGGTATAATTCACCCCTCCACTTT	CAWREGYNSPLHF	TRBJ1-6	TRBV30	-	-
TGTGCCAGCAGCCAGGGGACTATGAGGCACGAGCAGTACTTC	CASSQGTMRHEQYF	TRBJ2-7	TRBV5-4	-	-
TGTGCCCGGACAGCTGGGGCCAACGTCCTGACTTTC	CARTAGANVLTF	TRBJ2-6	TRBV30	-	-
TGCGCCAGCAGTGAGGACAGAAATCAGCCCCAGCATTTT	CASSEDRNQPQHF	TRBJ1-5	TRBV10-1	-	-
TGCAGCGTGCAGGGACAGGGGGGTTCGGGAGGCACCTTC	CSVQGQGGSGGTF	TRBJ1-2	TRBV29-1	-	TRBD1
TGTGCCAGCAGTTTAGGGGGCTTGGCTGGAAACACCATATATTTT	CASSLGGLAGNTIYF	TRBJ1-3	TRBV27	-	-
TGTGCCAGCAGTTTAATGTCGGTAGCGGGAGGAAACAATGAGCAGTTCTTC	CASSLMSVAGGNNEQFF	TRBJ2-1	TRBV28	-	TRBD2
TGTGCCAGCAGTCCCCAGACTAGCGGGAACACCGGGGAGCTGTTTTTT	CASSPQTSGNTGELFF	TRBJ2-2	TRBV6-4	few	TRBD2
TGTGCCAGCAGCCCGAAGGGGGATTGGCGCAATCAGCCCCAGCATTTT	CASSPKGDWRNQPQHF	TRBJ1-5	TRBV2	-	-
TGTGCTAGTGGCCCGGGACAGGGAGGAAGGCAGCCCCAGCATTTT	CASGPGQGGRQPQHF	TRBJ1-5	TRBV12-5	-	TRBD1
TGTGCCAGCAGAAAAGACAGGGGAGTTGGGACTGAAGCTTTCTTT	CASRKDRGVGTEAFF	TRBJ1-1	TRBV28	few	TRBD1
TGTGCCAGCAGTTCGGCTTTCATGGGACCTCAGACTAGCAGGTACGAGCAGTACTTC	CASSSAFMGPQTSRYEQYF	TRBJ2-7	TRBV28	-	TRBD2
TGTTCCAGCAGTGGACTAGCGGGGCCCTCCTACGAGCAGTACTTC	CSSSGLAGPSYEQYF	TRBJ2-7	TRBV2	-	TRBD2
TGTGCCAGCAGCCAAGAAGGTACAGCGGGGGCGGAGACCCAGTACTTC	CASSQEGTAGAETQYF	TRBJ2-5	TRBV4-2	-	TRBD2
TGTGCCAGCTCACCAGGGACAGGCCTCTACGAGCAGTACTTC	CASSPGTGLYEQYF	TRBJ2-7	TRBV18	-	TRBD1
TGTGCCAGCAGCTCTTCTAGCGGGCCAACTTACGAGCAGTACTTC	CASSSSSGPTYEQYF	TRBJ2-7	TRBV11-1	-	TRBD2
TGCGCCAGCAGCCAAAGACTAGCGGGGGGGCCCGGGGAGCTGTTTTTT	CASSQRLAGGPGELFF	TRBJ2-2	TRBV4-3	-	TRBD2
TGTGCCAGCAGCATGACTAGCGGGAGGGCTGGTGAGCAGTACTTC	CASSMTSGRAGEQYF	TRBJ2-7	TRBV7-6	-	TRBD2
TGTGCCAGCACCCAGAGAGGGACTGAAGCTTTCTTT	CASTQRGTEAFF	TRBJ1-1	TRBV6-5	once	-
TGTGCCAGCAGCGATTCGACGGGACAAGGGGATGAGCAGTTCTTC	CASSDSTGQGDEQFF	TRBJ2-1	TRBV9	-	-
TGTGCCAGCAGTGATCCCCCCGGGGCGGGGGGGCAGTACTTC	CASSDPPGAGGQYF	TRBJ2-7	TRBV25-1	-	TRBD2
TGTGCCAGCAGCTTCAACCGGGACACCGGGGAGCTGTTTTTT	CASSFNRDTGELFF	TRBJ2-2	TRBV7-3	few	-
TGTGCCAGCAGTCTCCGACAGGGAAGGGTGAACACTGAAGCTTTCTTT	CASSLRQGRVNTEAFF	TRBJ1-1	TRBV2	-	TRBD1
TGTGCCAGTAGTGTGCGGGGCGTAGGGGCTGAAGCTTTCTTT	CASSVRGVGAEAFF	TRBJ1-1	TRBV19	-	-
TGCGCCAGCAGCGCATCCGGGACAGTTAACGAGCAGTACTTC	CASSASGTVNEQYF	TRBJ2-7	TRBV5-1	-	TRBD1
TGTGCCAGCAGCTTGTTGGTAGGGGGCTCGGGCGAGCAGTACTTC	CASSLLVGGSGEQYF	TRBJ2-7	TRBV7-6	-	TRBD1
TGTGCCAGCAGCCCGGGGAACAAAAACATTCAGTACTTC	CASSPGNKNIQYF	TRBJ2-4	TRBV11-2	-	-
TGTGCCAGCAGCCTGACAGCCCCAGATACGCAGTATTTT	CASSLTAPDTQYF	TRBJ2-3	TRBV4-2	-	-
TGCGCCAGCAGCTGGACAGACCATGACTATGGCTACACCTTC	CASSWTDHDYGYTF	TRBJ1-2	TRBV5-1	-	-